Sequencing of this TCR beta chain was carried out in a study of human T cells and chemical hapten exposure. At least ten counts were recorded for this clonotype. Time point of the sample: healthy volunteer bleed at 2 weeks. Whole blood that had not been fractionated was the source of extracted total RNA. TCRdb independently ran MiXCR on the RACE reads; one entry per CDR3 protein. The sample lists over 85,000 distinct CDR3 sequences, about 10% occurring once. Sequencing used whole blood. This TCR derives from a female donor in good health. Some clones in this sample may be carry-over from other donors' samples.

The CDR3 coding sequence is TGCAGCGTTGATAACGGCTACAATGAGCAGTTCTTC. This translates into CSVDNGYNEQFF. The chain has TRBV29-1 and TRBJ2-1, with unresolved D. This CDR3 comprises 12 residues. CDR1 SQVTM and CDR2 ANQGSEA come from the germline V gene. With 3 bases removed from V and 3 bases from J, the gap between germline ends came to 6 bases.